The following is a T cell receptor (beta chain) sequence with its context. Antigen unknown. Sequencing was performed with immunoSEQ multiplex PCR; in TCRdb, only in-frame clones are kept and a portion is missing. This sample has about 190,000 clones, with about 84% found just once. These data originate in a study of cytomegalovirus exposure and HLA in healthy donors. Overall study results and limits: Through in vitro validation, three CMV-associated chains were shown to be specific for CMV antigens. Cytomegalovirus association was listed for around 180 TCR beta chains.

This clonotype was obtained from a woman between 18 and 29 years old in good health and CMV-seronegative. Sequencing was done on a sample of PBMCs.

The chain's CDR3 is CASSLSGTTGELFF. The CDR3 region has the DNA TGCGCCAGCAGCTTGTCCGGGACTACCGGGGAGCTGTTTTTT. The V gene is TRBV5-1, the J gene TRBJ2-2, with TRBD2 as a possible D gene (6 bases). There are 14 residues in the CDR3. Germline assignment: CDR1 SGHRS and CDR2 YFSETQ. V lost 1 base and J lost 5, with 9 bases in between.